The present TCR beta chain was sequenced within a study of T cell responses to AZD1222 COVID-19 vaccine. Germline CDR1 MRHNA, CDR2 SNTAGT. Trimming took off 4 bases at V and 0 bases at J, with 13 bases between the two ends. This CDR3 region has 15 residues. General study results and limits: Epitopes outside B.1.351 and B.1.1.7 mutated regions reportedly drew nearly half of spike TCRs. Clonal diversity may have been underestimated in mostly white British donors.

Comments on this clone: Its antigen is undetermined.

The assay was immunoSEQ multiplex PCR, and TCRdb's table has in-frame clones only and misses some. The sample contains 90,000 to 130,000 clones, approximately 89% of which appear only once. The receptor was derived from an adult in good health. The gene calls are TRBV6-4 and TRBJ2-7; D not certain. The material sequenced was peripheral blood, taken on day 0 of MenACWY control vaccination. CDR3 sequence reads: CASSGQGHCSYEQYF. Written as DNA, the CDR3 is TGTGCCAGCAGTGGTCAAGGGCACTGCTCCTACGAGCAGTACTTC.